This T cell receptor (beta chain) was recovered during a study of T cells in Graves' hyperthyroidism and ophthalmopathy. As for the study in general: Peripheral blood was collected at initial diagnosis, before any treatment.

V lost 5 bases, J lost 3 bases, and 9 bases stayed unmatched. The germline gives CDR1 MNHEY, CDR2 SMNVEV (reference sequence). The CDR3 is made up of 17 amino acids. As regards this clonotype: Its antigen is as yet unknown.

The study, taken as a whole, reports: Among thyroid clonotypes expanded above 0.001, most also appeared in blood. In validation, the model predicted ophthalmopathy. These predictions came a median roughly 6.5 months before onset.

The CDR3 regions of TCR beta were amplified from RNA transcripts. The HTBI primer set served for first-round RT-PCR of the TCR CDR3. TCRdb reanalysed the multiplex PCR reads using MiXCR and keeps one entry per CDR3 protein. The sample shows 300,000 to 450,000 distinct CDR3 sequences, roughly 14% of them seen only once. Source material: blood. This sequence originates from a young man with Graves' hyperthyroidism that later progressed to Graves' ophthalmopathy. V usage is TRBV27 and J usage is TRBJ2-3; 12 bases align to TRBD1. The CDR3 here is CASSLYGGQGATDTQYF. CDR3 coding DNA: TGTGCCAGCAGTCTATATGGGGGACAGGGGGCGACAGATACGCAGTATTTT.